This TCR beta chain was captured in a study of T cells in women clearing cervical HPV infection. This CDR3 spans 14 amino acids. V was pared by 4 bases and J by 4 bases, with 15 bases between. Germline-derived CDR1 and CDR2 are DFQATT and SNEGSKA (reference sequence). Regarding this clone: Sequencing ends 3 residues short of the CDR3 end; the germline J gene provides the rest.

The table came from immunoSEQ multiplex PCR; TCRdb's copy has only in-frame clones and leaves some out. Its table records 20,000 to 25,000 clones. This chain connects TRBV20-1 to TRBJ2-3; D not resolved. The clonotype comes from a woman aged 18 to 75 with a cervical HPV16 infection that either progressed to CIN3+ or cleared (not recorded which). Sample: blood buffy coat. The chain's CDR3 is CSATQAERADTQYF. The part of the CDR3 DNA that was read is TGCAGTGCTACCCAGGCAGAGAGAGCAGATACG.